The source of this T cell receptor (beta chain) is a study of CD8+ T cells in alopecia areata. In its sample, this clone was seen a few times. Germline loops: CDR1 SGHDN, CDR2 FVKESK. Trimming stripped 1 base from V and 1 base from J, with 12 bases between. There are 16 residues in the CDR3. Investigators isolated RNA and reverse transcribed it into cDNA to act as the sequencing template. Profiling relied on immunoSEQ multiplex PCR, and the TCRdb table lists in-frame clones only, not all of them. The sample has hundreds of thousands of clones; 67% are singletons. Investigators sorted PBMCs to obtain both CD4+ and CD8+ T cells.

The receptor was derived from a human donor with alopecia areata. V is TRBV14 and J is TRBJ2-3; D remains unclear. This specimen was CD4+ T cells sorted from blood, taken at week 0. CDR3 DNA sequence: TGTGCCAGCAGCCAAGCACCGACACGGGGCACAGATACGCAGTATTTT. Amino acids: CASSQAPTRGTDTQYF.